This TCR beta chain was captured in a study of Tregs in tolerant kidney transplant recipients. Remarks on this clone: What it binds is unknown.

The CDR3 is 14 amino acids. CDR1 is LNHDA, CDR2 SQIVND, per germline (reference sequence). V gave up 7 bases and J gave up 4 bases, with 16 bases separating them. The data were produced by immunoSEQ multiplex PCR, yet TCRdb's version contains in-frame clones alone and is incomplete. The data show tens of thousands of clones, approximately 83% seen once. Study-wide results and limits: For some patients, primers changed over time, blocking nucleotide-level comparison. No direct test of biological reproducibility was done here.

The rearrangement joins TRBV19 to TRBJ1-1, with D possibly matching TRBD1 (6 bases). The source is a human donor who received a combined kidney and bone marrow transplant. The input for sequencing was Tregs from blood, taken before the transplant. The CDR3 bases are TGTGCCAGTACCTCACAGGGAGCAGGCACTGAAGCTTTCTTT. Residues: CASTSQGAGTEAFF. Full variable domain (rest looked up from reference TRBV19 and TRBJ1-1): DGGITQSPKYLFRKEGQNVTLSCEQNLNHDAMYWYRQDPGQGLRLIYYSQIVNDFQKGDIAEGYSVSREKKESFPLTVTSAQKNPTAFYLCASTSQGAGTEAFFGQGTRLTVV.